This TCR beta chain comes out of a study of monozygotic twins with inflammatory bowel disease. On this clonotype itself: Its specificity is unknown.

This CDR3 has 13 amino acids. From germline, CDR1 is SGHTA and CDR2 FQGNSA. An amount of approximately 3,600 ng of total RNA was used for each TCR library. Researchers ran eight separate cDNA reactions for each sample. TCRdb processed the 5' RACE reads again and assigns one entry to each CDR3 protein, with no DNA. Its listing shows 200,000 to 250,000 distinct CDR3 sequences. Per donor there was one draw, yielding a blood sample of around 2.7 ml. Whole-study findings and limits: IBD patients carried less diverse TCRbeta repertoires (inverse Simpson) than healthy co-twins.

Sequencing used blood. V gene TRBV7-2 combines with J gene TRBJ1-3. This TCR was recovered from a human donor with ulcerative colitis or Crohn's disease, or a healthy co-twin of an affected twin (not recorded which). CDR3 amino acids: CASSPKPGNTIYF.